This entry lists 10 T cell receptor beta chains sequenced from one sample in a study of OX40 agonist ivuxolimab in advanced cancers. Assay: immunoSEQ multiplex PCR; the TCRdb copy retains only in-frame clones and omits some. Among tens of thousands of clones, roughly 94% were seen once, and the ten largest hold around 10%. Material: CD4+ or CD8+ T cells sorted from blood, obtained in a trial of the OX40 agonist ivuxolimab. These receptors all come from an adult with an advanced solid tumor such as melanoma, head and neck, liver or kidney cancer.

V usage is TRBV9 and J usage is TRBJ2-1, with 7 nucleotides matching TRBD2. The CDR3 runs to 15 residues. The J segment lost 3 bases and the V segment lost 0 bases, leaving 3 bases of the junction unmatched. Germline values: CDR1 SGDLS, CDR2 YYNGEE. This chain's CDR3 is CASSVGRDYYNEQFF. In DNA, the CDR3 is TGTGCCAGCAGCGTAGGAAGGGACTACTACAATGAGCAGTTCTTC.

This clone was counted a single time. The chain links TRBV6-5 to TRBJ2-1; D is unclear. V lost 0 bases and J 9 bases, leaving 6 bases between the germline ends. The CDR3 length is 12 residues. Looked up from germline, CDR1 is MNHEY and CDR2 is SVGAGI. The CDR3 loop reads CASSYSYREQFF. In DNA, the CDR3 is TGTGCCAGCAGTTACTCGTACCGTGAGCAGTTCTTC.

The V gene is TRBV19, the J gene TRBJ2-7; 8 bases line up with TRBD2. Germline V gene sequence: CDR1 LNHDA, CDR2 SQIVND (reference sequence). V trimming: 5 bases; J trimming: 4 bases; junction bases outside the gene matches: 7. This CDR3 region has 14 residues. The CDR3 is CASSPGLEAYEQYF. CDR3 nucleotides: TGTGCCAGTAGTCCGGGACTAGAGGCGTACGAGCAGTACTTC.

The CDR3 bases are TGTGCCAGCAGCTATAAGGTTCCAATGCCCGGGACTAGCGTCGGCGAGCAGTACTTC. Residues: CASSYKVPMPGTSVGEQYF. The chain is built from TRBV7-9 and TRBJ2-7; TRBD2 matches at 10 bases. V was clipped by 4 bases and J by 6 bases; unmatched bases: 21. Germline CDR1 SEHNR, CDR2 FQNEAQ (reference sequence). This CDR3 region has 19 residues.

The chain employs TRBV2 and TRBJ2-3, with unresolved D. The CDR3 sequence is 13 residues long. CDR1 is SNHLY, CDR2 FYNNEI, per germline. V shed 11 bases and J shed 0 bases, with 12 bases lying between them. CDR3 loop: CAVSRSSTDTQYF. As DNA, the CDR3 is TGTGCCGTATCTAGGTCTAGCACAGATACGCAGTATTTT.

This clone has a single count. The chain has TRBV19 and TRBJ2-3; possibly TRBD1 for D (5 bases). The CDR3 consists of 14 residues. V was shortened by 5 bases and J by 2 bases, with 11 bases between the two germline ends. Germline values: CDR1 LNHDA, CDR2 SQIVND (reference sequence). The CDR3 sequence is CASSLSQVTDTQYF. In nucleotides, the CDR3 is TGTGCCAGTAGTTTATCACAGGTCACAGATACGCAGTATTTT.

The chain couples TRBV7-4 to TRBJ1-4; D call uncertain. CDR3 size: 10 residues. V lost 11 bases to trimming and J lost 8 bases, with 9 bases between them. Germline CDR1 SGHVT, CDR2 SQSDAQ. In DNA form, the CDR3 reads TGTGCCCCTCTTGGGGAAAAACTGTTTTTT. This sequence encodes CAPLGEKLFF.

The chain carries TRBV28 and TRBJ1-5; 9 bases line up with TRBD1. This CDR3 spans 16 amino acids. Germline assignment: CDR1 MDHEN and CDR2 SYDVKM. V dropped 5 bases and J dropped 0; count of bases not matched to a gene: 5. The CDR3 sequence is CASSVPGQGSNQPQHF. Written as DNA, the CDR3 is TGTGCCAGCAGTGTGCCGGGACAGGGTAGCAATCAGCCCCAGCATTTT.

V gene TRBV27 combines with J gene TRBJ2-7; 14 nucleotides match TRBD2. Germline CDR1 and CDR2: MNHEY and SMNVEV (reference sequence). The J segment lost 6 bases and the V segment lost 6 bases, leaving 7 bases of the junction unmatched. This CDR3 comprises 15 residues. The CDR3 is CASSPGTSGGVEQYF. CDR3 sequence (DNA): TGTGCCAGCAGCCCAGGGACTAGCGGGGGTGTCGAGCAGTACTTC.

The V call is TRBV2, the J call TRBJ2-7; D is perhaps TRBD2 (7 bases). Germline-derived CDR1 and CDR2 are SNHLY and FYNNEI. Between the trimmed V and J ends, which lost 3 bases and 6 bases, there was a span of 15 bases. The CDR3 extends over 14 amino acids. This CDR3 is CASSDVGGGLEQYF. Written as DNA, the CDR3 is TGTGCCAGCAGTGACGTGGGAGGGGGGCTCGAGCAGTACTTC.